At least ten counts were recorded for the clone carrying this T cell receptor beta chain. Its antigen is currently unknown. TCRdb analysed the RACE reads with MiXCR anew, one entry per CDR3 protein. This repertoire shows around 42,000 distinct CDR3 sequences, around 3.2% found once; its top ten account for under 8.5%. This sample's time point: patch test 2, 6 weeks after DPC sensitization. Treatment given: therapeutic diphenylcyclopropenone sensitization with weekly scalp DPC. Total RNA came from unfractionated whole blood. This sample is drawn from a study of human T cells and chemical hapten exposure. CDR1 is MNHEY, CDR2 SVGEGT, per germline. The V and J ends lost 4 bases and 1 base, in that order; junction bases with no gene match: 2. This CDR3 is built from 14 residues. Study-wide results and limits: Patch test score tracked positively with PT1 expanded TCR counts.

The TCR was taken from a man aged 35 to 55 with alopecia areata. Some clones in this sample may be carry-over from other donors' samples. This chain joins TRBV6-2 or TRBV6-3 and TRBJ2-5, with TRBD2 matching over 8 bases. The sequencing used whole blood, collected in connection with sensitization to the hapten diphenylcyclopropenone (DPC). Here the CDR3 reads CASSFTSGQETQYF. CDR3 sequence (DNA): TGTGCCAGCAGTTTCACTAGCGGCCAAGAGACCCAGTACTTC.